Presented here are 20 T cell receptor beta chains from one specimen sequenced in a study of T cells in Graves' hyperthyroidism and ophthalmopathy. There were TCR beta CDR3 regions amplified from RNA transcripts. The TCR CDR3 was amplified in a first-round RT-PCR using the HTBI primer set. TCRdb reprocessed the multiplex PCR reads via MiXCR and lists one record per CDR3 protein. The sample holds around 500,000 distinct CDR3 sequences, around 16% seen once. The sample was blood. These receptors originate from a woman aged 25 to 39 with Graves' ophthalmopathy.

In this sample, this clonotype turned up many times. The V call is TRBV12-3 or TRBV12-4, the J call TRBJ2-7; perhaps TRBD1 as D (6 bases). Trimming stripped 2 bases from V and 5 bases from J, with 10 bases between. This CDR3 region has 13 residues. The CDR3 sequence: CASSLSRGNEQYF. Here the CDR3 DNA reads TGTGCCAGCAGTTTATCCAGGGGTAACGAGCAGTACTTC.

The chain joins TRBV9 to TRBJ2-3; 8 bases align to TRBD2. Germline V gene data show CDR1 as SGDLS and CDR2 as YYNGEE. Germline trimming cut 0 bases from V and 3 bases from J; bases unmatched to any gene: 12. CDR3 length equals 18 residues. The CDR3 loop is CASSVEVGAGVVTDTQYF. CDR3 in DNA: TGTGCCAGCAGCGTAGAGGTAGGAGCGGGAGTCGTGACAGATACGCAGTATTTT.

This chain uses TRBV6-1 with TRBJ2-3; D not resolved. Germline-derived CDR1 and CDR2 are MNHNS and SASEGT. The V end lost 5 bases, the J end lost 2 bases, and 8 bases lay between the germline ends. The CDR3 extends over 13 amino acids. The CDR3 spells CASSPFNTDTQYF. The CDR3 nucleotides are TGTGCCAGCAGTCCTTTCAACACAGATACGCAGTATTTT.

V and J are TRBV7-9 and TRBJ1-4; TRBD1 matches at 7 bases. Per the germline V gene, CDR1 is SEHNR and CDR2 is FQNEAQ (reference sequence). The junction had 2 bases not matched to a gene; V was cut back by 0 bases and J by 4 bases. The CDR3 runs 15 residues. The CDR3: CASSLAGQYNEKLFF. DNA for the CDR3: TGTGCCAGCAGCTTAGCGGGACAGTATAATGAAAAACTGTTTTTT. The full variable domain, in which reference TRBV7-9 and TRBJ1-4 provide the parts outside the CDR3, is DTGVSQNPRHKITKRGQNVTFRCDPISEHNRLYWYRQTLGQGPEFLTYFQNEAQLEKSRLLSDRFSAERPKGSFSTLEIQRTEQGDSAMYLCASSLAGQYNEKLFFGSGTQLSVL.

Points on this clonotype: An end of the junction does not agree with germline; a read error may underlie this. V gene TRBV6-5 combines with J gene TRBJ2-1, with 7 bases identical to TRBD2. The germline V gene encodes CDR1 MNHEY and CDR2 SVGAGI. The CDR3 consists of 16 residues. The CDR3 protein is CASGYGFAGDDDEQFF. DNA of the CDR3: TGTGCCAGCGGTTACGGGTTTGCGGGAGATGACGATGAGCAGTTCTTC.

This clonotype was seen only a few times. CDR3 bases: TGTGCCAGCAGTTTACAACAGGGAGTCACCGGGGAGCTGTTTTTT. Translating gives CASSLQQGVTGELFF. V gene TRBV28 combines with J gene TRBJ2-2; tentatively, D is TRBD1 (6 bases). V was shortened by 2 bases and J by 4 bases, with 11 bases between the two germline ends. The length of the CDR3 is 15 residues. The V gene's germline CDR1 is MDHEN and CDR2 SYDVKM.

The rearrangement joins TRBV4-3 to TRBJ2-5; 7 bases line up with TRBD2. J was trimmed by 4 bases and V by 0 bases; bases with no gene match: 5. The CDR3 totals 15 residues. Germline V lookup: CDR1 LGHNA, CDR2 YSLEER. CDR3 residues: CASSQDHTSAETQYF. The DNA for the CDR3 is TGCGCCAGCAGCCAAGACCACACTAGCGCAGAGACCCAGTACTTC.

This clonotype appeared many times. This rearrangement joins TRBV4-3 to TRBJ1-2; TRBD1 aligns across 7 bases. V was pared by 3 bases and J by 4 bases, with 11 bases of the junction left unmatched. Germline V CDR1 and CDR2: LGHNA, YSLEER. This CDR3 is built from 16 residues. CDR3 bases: TGCGCCAGCAGCCACTTAAAGGGGGACAGTTCCTATGGCTACACCTTC. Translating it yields CASSHLKGDSSYGYTF.

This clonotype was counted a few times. The CDR3 nucleotides read TGTGCCAGCAGCTCTCGGAGCGGGAGGTCAGATACGCAGTATTTT. Protein product: CASSSRSGRSDTQYF. The chain uses TRBV7-9 and TRBJ2-3; 9 nucleotides align to TRBD2. Germline values: CDR1 SEHNR, CDR2 FQNEAQ (reference sequence). The trim removed 4 bases at V and 4 bases at J, leaving 6 bases unmatched. The CDR3 is made up of 15 amino acids.

The CDR3 nucleotides are TGTGCCACCAGTGATTTGGGCAGCCGGTCGGGGACCGGGGAGCTGTTTTTT. It specifies CATSDLGSRSGTGELFF. This chain joins TRBV24-1 and TRBJ2-2; D might be TRBD2 (5 bases). Germline CDR1 reads KGHDR; CDR2 reads SFDVKD. The length of the CDR3 is 17 residues. V was pared by 0 bases and J by 5 bases, with 15 bases between.

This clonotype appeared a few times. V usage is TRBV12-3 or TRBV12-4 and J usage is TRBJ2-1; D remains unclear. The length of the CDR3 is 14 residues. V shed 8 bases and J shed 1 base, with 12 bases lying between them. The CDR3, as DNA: TGTGCCAGCGAAATGTACCCTTCCTACAATGAGCAGTTCTTC. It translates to CASEMYPSYNEQFF.

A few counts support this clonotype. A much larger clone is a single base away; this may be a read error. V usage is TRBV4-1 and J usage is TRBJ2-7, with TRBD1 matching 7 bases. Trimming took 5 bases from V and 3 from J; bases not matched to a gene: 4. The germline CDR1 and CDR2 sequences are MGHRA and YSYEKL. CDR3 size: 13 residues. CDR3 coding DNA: TGCGCCAGCAGCGGGACAGACTACTACGAGCAGTACTTC. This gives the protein CASSGTDYYEQYF.

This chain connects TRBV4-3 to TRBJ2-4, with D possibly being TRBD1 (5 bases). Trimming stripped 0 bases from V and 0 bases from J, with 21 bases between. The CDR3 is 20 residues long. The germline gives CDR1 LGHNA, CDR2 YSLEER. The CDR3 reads CASSQDPLIQAPLAKNIQYF. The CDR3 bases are TGCGCCAGCAGCCAAGACCCACTTATACAGGCTCCTCTAGCCAAAAACATTCAGTACTTC.

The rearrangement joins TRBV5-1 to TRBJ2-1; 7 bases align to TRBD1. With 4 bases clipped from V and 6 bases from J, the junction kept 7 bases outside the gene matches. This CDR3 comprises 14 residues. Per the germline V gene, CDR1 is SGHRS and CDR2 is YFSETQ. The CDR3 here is CASSPGTAGNEQFF. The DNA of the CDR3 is TGCGCCAGCAGCCCTGGGACAGCCGGCAATGAGCAGTTCTTC. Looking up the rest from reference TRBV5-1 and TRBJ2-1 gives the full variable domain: KAGVTQTPRYLIKTRGQQVTLSCSPISGHRSVSWYQQTPGQGLQFLFEYFSETQRNKGNFPGRFSGRQFSNSRSEMNVSTLELGDSALYLCASSPGTAGNEQFFGPGTRLTVL.

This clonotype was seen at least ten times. CDR3 nucleotides: TGCAGTGCTAGTAGCCTAGCGGGAGTGGAGTTCTTC. It is translated as CSASSLAGVEFF. The chain employs TRBV20-1 and TRBJ2-1; 10 bases agree with TRBD2. V shed 3 bases, J shed 14 bases, and the junction held 7 bases outside the gene matches. CDR1 and CDR2 (germline): DFQATT, SNEGSKA (reference sequence). The CDR3 has 12 residues.

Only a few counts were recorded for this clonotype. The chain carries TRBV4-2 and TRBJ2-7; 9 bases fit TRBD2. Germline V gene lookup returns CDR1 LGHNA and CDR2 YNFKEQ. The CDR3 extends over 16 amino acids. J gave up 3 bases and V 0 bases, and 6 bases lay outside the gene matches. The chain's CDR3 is CASSQEWREGIYEQYF. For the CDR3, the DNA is TGTGCCAGCAGCCAAGAATGGCGGGAGGGCATCTACGAGCAGTACTTC.

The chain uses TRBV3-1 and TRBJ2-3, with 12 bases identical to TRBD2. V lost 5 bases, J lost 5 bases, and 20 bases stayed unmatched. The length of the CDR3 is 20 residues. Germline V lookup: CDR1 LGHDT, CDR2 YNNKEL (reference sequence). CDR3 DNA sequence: TGTGCCAGCAGCTGGTCCCGGGCTAGCGGGAGGGCCAATAGGTTAGATACGCAGTATTTT. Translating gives CASSWSRASGRANRLDTQYF.

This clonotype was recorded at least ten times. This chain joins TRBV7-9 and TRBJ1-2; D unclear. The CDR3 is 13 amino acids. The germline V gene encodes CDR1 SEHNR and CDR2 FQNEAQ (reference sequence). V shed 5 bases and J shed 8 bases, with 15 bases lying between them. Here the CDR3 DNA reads TGTGCCAGCAGCCCGGACCAAGGTGGCGGCTACACCTTC. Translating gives CASSPDQGGGYTF.

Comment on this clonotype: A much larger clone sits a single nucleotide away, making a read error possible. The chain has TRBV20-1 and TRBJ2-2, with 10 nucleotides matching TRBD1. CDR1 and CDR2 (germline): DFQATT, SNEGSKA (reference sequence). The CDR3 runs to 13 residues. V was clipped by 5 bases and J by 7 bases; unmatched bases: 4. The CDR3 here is CSADRGRSGELFF. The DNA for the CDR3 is TGCAGTGCTGACAGGGGGCGAAGCGGGGAGCTGTTTTTT.

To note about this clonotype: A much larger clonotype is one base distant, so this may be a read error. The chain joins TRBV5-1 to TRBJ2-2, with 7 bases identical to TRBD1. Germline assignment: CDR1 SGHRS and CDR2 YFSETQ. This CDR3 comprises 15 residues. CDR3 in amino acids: CASSFRDRSTGEQFF. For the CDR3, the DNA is TGCGCCAGCAGCTTCCGGGACAGATCCACCGGGGAGCAGTTTTTT.